One sample yielded the 10 T cell receptor beta chains listed below, sequenced in a study of cytomegalovirus exposure and HLA in healthy donors. PCR involved 60 Vbeta and 13 Jbeta primers. Only in-frame clones appear in the TCRdb table, and some are missing; sequencing was by immunoSEQ multiplex PCR. The sample lists roughly 190,000 clones, roughly 70% seen once, with 1.5% to 2% in the top ten. Source material: PBMCs. The source of these receptors is a young woman in good health and CMV-seronegative.

The chain couples TRBV7-9 to TRBJ2-1; 9 positions agree with TRBD2. V lost 4 bases to trimming and J lost 8 bases; unmatched junction nucleotides: 6. This CDR3 is 14 amino acids long. CDR1 and CDR2 (germline): SEHNR, FQNEAQ (reference sequence). CDR3 residues: CASSSPGLAHEQFF. CDR3 sequence (DNA): TGTGCCAGCAGCTCTCCGGGACTAGCCCATGAGCAGTTCTTC. Full variable domain (rest looked up from reference TRBV7-9 and TRBJ2-1): DTGVSQNPRHKITKRGQNVTFRCDPISEHNRLYWYRQTLGQGPEFLTYFQNEAQLEKSRLLSDRFSAERPKGSFSTLEIQRTEQGDSAMYLCASSSPGLAHEQFFGPGTRLTVL.

This chain uses TRBV6-6 with TRBJ1-4, with TRBD1 identical over 9 bases. Trimming took 6 bases from V and 6 from J; bases not matched to a gene: 5. Germline values: CDR1 MNHNY, CDR2 SVGAGI (reference sequence). CDR3 length equals 14 residues. CDR3 in amino acids: CASRVTGGDEKLFF. The CDR3 DNA is TGTGCCAGCAGAGTTACAGGGGGCGATGAAAAACTGTTTTTT.

This chain links TRBV19 with TRBJ2-1, with 7 bases fitting TRBD1. This CDR3 is 14 amino acids long. With V trimmed by 10 bases and J by 7 bases, 13 bases remained unmatched. CDR1 and CDR2 from the germline V gene are LNHDA and SQIVND (reference sequence). The CDR3 DNA follows: TGTGCCACAAGGAACCGGGACAGTCGGAATGAGCAGTTCTTC. Protein: CATRNRDSRNEQFF.

The V call is TRBV18, the J call TRBJ1-1; D unresolved. Germline V gene data show CDR1 as KGHSH and CDR2 as LQKENI. The CDR3 has 16 residues. V was pared by 2 bases and J by 0 bases, with 13 bases between. The CDR3 DNA sequence: TGTGCCAGCTCACCAGGGCAGGTGCAGATGAACACTGAAGCTTTCTTT. Residues: CASSPGQVQMNTEAFF.

The rearrangement joins TRBV27 to TRBJ2-7, with a possible D match to TRBD1 (6 bases). Trimming cost V 6 bases and J 2 bases, with 17 bases left between them. CDR3 size: 15 residues. Looked up from germline, CDR1 is MNHEY and CDR2 is SMNVEV (reference sequence). The CDR3 loop is CASSPLTQGPYEQYF. The CDR3 region has the DNA TGTGCCAGCAGCCCCCTAACCCAGGGGCCCTACGAGCAGTACTTC.

The chain combines TRBV6-5 with TRBJ2-1; possibly TRBD2 for D (6 bases). The V end was cut by 5 bases, the J end by 7 bases, with 18 bases between. There are 15 residues in the CDR3. Germline lookup yields CDR1 MNHEY and CDR2 SVGAGI. The CDR3 DNA follows: TGTGCCAGCAGTCCACCGATACTAGGGAGGAATGAGCAGTTCTTC. Protein sequence: CASSPPILGRNEQFF.

This rearrangement joins TRBV10-3 to TRBJ1-4; a weak D match, TRBD1 (5 bases). Germline lookup yields CDR1 ENHRY and CDR2 SYGVKD. The ends were cut back, 2 bases at V and 3 bases at J, with 10 bases in the middle. CDR3 size: 15 residues. The CDR3 here is CAISEGGSANEKLFF. CDR3 coding DNA: TGTGCCATCAGTGAGGGGGGGTCGGCTAATGAAAAACTGTTTTTT.

The CDR3 spells CASSFSGALAKNIQYF. CDR3 nucleotides: TGTGCCAGCAGTTTCAGCGGAGCTCTAGCCAAAAACATTCAGTACTTC. This chain joins TRBV7-2 and TRBJ2-4; TRBD2 might be the D (5 bases). The CDR3 spans 16 residues. V shed 6 bases and J shed 0 bases, with 15 bases lying between them. Germline lookup yields CDR1 SGHTA and CDR2 FQGNSA.

The V gene is TRBV11-3, the J gene TRBJ1-1, with D hard to call. V was clipped by 4 bases and J by 1 base, with 13 bases between them. CDR3 length: 15 residues. The germline gives CDR1 SGHNT, CDR2 YENEEA. CDR3 region: CASSSNQAPNTEAFF. In DNA form, the CDR3 reads TGTGCCAGCAGCTCAAATCAGGCCCCGAACACTGAAGCTTTCTTT.

The V and J genes are TRBV6-1 and TRBJ1-1; D may be TRBD1 (6 bases). This CDR3 spans 14 amino acids. CDR1 is MNHNS and CDR2 is SASEGT in the germline V gene. The germline V and J ends were trimmed by 6 bases and 1 base, with 12 bases remaining between them. CDR3 sequence reads: CASRDQQGNTEAFF. The CDR3, as DNA: TGTGCCAGCAGGGATCAACAGGGGAACACTGAAGCTTTCTTT.